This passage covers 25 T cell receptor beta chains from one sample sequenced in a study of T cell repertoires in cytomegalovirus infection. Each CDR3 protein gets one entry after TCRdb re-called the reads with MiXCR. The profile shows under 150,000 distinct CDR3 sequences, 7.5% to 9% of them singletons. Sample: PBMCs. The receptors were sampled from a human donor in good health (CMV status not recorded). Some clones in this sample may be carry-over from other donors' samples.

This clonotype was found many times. The CDR3 DNA follows: TGTGCCAGCAGCCTTAGGGATGAGCAGTTCTTC. It translates to CASSLRDEQFF. This chain links TRBV28 with TRBJ2-1; the D is unclear. V was clipped by 6 bases and J by 8 bases, with 8 bases between them. Germline lookup yields CDR1 MDHEN and CDR2 SYDVKM. This CDR3 has 11 amino acids.

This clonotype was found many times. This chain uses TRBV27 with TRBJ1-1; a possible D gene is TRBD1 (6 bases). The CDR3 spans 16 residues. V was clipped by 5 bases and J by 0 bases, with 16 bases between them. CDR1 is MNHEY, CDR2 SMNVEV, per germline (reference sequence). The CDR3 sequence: CASSLAAGGLNTEAFF. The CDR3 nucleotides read TGTGCCAGCAGTCTCGCAGCGGGGGGCCTGAACACTGAAGCTTTCTTT.

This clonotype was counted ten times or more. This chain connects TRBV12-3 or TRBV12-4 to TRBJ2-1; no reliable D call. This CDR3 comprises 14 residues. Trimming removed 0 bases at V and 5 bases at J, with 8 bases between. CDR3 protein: CASSLAGSNNEQFF. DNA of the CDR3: TGTGCCAGCAGTTTAGCTGGAAGTAACAATGAGCAGTTCTTC.

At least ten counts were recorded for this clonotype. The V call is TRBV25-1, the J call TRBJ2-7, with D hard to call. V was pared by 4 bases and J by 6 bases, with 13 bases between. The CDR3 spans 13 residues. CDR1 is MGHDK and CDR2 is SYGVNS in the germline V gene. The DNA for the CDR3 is TGTGCCAGCAGTGGGACCCCAGTGATCGAGCAGTACTTC. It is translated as CASSGTPVIEQYF.

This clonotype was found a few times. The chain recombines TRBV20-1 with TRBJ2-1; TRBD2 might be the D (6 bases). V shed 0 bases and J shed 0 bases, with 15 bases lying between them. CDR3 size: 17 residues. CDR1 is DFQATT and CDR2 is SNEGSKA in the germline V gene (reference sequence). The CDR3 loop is CSARDPTDGSSYNEQFF. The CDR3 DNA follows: TGCAGTGCTAGAGATCCCACCGACGGGAGCTCCTACAATGAGCAGTTCTTC.

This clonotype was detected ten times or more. The chain's CDR3 is CASSPGVANTGELFF. The CDR3 DNA reads TGTGCCAGCAGTCCCGGGGTAGCGAACACCGGGGAGCTGTTTTTT. This chain uses TRBV12-3 or TRBV12-4 with TRBJ2-2; possible D gene TRBD2, 5 bases. There are 15 residues in the CDR3. Trimming shortened V by 5 bases and J by 0 bases, and 10 bases separated the two germline ends.

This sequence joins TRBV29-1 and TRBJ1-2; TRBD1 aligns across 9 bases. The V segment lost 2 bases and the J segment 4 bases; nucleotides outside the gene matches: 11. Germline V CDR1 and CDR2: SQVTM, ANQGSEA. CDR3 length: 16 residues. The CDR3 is CSVEKYRDRERYGYTF. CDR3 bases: TGCAGCGTTGAAAAATACCGGGACAGGGAACGCTATGGCTACACCTTC.

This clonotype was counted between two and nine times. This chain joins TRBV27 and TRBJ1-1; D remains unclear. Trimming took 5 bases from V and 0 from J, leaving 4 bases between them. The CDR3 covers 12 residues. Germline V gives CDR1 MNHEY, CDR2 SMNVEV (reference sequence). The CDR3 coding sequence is TGTGCCAGCAGTGGCTTGAACACTGAAGCTTTCTTT. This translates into CASSGLNTEAFF.

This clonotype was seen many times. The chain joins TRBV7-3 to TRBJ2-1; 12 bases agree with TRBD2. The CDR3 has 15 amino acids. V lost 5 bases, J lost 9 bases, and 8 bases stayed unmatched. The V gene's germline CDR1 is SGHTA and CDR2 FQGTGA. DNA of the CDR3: TGTGCCAGCAGCGTGACTAGCGGGGGATGGGGTGAGCAGTTCTTC. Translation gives CASSVTSGGWGEQFF.

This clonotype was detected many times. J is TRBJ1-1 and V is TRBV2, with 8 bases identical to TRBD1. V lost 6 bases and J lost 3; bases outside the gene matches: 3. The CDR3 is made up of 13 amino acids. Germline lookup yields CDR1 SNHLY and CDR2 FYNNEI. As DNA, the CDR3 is TGTGCCAGCAGCGGACAGGGTGACACTGAAGCTTTCTTT. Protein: CASSGQGDTEAFF. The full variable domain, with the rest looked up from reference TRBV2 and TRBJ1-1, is EPEVTQTPSHQVTQMGQEVILRCVPISNHLYFYWYRQILGQKVEFLVSFYNNEISEKSEIFDDQFSVERPDGSNFTLKIRSTKLEDSAMYFCASSGQGDTEAFFGQGTRLTVV.

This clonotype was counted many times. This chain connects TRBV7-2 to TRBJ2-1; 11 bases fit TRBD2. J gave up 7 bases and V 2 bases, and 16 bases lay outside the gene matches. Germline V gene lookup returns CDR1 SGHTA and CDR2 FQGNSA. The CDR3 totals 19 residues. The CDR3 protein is CASSLRAPVAGGPGNEQFF. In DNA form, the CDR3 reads TGTGCCAGCAGCTTAAGGGCCCCTGTAGCGGGGGGGCCAGGGAATGAGCAGTTCTTC.

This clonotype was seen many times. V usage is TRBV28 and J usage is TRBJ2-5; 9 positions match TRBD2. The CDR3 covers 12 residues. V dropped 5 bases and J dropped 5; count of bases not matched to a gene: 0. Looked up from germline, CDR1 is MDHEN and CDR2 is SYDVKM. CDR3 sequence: CASSSGGETQYF. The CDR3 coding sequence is TGTGCCAGCAGTAGCGGGGGGGAGACCCAGTACTTC.

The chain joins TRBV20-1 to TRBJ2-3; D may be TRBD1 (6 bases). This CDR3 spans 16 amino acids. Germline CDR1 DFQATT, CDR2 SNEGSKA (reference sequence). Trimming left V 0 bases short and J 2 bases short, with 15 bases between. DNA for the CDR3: TGCAGTGCTAGAGATCCGTCGGGGACATACACAGATACGCAGTATTTT. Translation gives CSARDPSGTYTDTQYF.

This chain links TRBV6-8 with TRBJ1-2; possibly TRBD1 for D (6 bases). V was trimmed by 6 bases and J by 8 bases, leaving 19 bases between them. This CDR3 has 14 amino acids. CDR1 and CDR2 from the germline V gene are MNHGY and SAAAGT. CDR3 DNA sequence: TGTGCCAGCAGGCGTAGTTCAGGGGTATACGGCTACACCTTC. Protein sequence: CASRRSSGVYGYTF.

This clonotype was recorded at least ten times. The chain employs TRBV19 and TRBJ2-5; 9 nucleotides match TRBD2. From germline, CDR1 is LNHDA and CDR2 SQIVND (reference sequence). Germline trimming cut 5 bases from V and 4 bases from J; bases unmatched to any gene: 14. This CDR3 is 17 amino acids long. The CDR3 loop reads CASSPSAGTSRRETQYF. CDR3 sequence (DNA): TGTGCCAGTAGTCCCTCAGCCGGGACTAGCAGGAGAGAGACCCAGTACTTC.

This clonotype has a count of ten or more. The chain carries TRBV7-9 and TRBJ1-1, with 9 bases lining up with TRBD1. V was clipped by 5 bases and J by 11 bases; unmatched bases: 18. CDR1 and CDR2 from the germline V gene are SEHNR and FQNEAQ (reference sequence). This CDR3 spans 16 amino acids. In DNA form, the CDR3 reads TGTGCCAGCAGCCCTCATTCGGGGACAGGGACGGGTCGCGCTTTCTTT. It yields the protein CASSPHSGTGTGRAFF.

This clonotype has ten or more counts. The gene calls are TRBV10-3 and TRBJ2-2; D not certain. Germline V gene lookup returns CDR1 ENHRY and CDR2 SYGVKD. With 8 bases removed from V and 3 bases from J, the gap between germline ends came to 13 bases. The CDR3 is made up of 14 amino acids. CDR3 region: CAIRTEQDTGELFF. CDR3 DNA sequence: TGTGCCATCCGGACCGAGCAAGACACCGGGGAGCTGTTTTTT.

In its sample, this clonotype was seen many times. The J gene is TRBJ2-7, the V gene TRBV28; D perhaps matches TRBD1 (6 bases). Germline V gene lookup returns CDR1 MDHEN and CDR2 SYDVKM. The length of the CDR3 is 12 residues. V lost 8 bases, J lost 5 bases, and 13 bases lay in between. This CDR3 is CASQGTLHEQYF. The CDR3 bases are TGTGCCAGCCAAGGGACACTCCACGAGCAGTACTTC.

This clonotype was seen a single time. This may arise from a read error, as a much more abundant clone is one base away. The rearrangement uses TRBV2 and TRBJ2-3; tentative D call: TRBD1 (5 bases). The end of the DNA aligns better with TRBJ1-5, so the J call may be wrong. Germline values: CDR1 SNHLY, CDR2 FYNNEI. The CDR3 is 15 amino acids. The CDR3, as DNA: TGTGCCAGAGCCCCGGGCGGGGGGTACGCAGATACGCAGCATTTT. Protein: CARAPGGGYADTQHF.

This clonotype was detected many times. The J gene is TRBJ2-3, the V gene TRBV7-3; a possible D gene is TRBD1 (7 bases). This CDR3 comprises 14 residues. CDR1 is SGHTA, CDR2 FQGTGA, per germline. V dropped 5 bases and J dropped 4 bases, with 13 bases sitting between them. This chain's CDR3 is CASSRRGRADTQYF. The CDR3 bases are TGTGCCAGCAGCCGGAGGGGGCGTGCAGATACGCAGTATTTT.

The CDR3 is CSVVAIGERANYGYTF. Written as DNA, the CDR3 is TGCAGCGTTGTGGCAATAGGGGAGAGAGCTAACTATGGCTACACCTTC. This chain connects TRBV29-1 to TRBJ1-2, with a possible D match to TRBD1 (5 bases). Looked up from germline, CDR1 is SQVTM and CDR2 is ANQGSEA. The CDR3 loop spans 16 amino acids. Between the trimmed V and J ends, which lost 4 bases and 0 bases, there was a span of 18 bases.

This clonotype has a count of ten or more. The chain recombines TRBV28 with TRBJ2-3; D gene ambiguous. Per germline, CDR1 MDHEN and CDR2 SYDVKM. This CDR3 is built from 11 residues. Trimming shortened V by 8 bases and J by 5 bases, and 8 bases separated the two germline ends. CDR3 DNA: TGTGCCAGCGACCAGCAAGATACGCAGTATTTT. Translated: CASDQQDTQYF.

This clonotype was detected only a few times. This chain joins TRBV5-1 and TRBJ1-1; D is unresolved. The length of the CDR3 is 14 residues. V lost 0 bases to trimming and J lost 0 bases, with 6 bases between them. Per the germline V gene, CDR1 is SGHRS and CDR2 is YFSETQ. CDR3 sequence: CASSLAAVNTEAFF. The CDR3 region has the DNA TGCGCCAGCAGCTTGGCCGCGGTGAACACTGAAGCTTTCTTT.

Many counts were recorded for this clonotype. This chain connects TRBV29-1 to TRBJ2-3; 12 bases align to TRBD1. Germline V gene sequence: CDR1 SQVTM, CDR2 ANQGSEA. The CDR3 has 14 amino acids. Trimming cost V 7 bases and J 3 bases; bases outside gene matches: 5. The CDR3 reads CSAGDRGRTDTQYF. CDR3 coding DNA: TGCAGCGCAGGGGACAGGGGGCGAACAGATACGCAGTATTTT.

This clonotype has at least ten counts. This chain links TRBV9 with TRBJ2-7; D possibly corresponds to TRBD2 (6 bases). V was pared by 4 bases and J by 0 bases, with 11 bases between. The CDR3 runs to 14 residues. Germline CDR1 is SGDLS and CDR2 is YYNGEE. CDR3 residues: CASSLRGTSYEQYF. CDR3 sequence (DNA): TGTGCCAGCAGCCTACGGGGGACCTCCTACGAGCAGTACTTC.